Each of the 15 T cell receptor beta chains below was sequenced from the same sample in a study of control samples from healthy donors and cancer patients. The data were produced by immunoSEQ multiplex PCR, yet TCRdb's version contains in-frame clones alone and is incomplete. The sample has about 140,000 clones, roughly 94% seen once; the top ten hold around 12%. Input material: blood. These receptors originate from a man aged 35 to 55 in good health.

The V gene is TRBV27, the J gene TRBJ1-2; the D gene is possibly TRBD1 (5 bases). Trimming pared 2 bases from V and 2 bases from J, leaving 6 bases between. Per the germline V gene, CDR1 is MNHEY and CDR2 is SMNVEV (reference sequence). The CDR3 is 13 amino acids. CDR3 amino acids: CASSLRQNYGYTF. For the CDR3, the DNA is TGTGCCAGCAGTTTAAGACAGAACTATGGCTACACCTTC.

The chain links TRBV6-4 to TRBJ2-2; weak D call: TRBD2 (6 bases). V was cut by 6 bases and J by 1 base, with 6 bases left in between. The CDR3 has 13 residues. Per germline, CDR1 MRHNA and CDR2 SNTAGT. The CDR3 DNA sequence: TGTGCCAGCAGCGGGGGGAACACCGGGGAGCTGTTTTTT. This sequence encodes CASSGGNTGELFF.

The V call is TRBV7-3, the J call TRBJ2-3; D unclear. Germline V gene lookup returns CDR1 SGHTA and CDR2 FQGTGA. The CDR3 is made up of 15 amino acids. V was trimmed by 1 base and J by 3 bases, leaving 11 bases between them. The CDR3 loop reads CASSLMGSETDTQYF. CDR3 coding DNA: TGTGCCAGCAGCTTAATGGGGTCAGAGACAGATACGCAGTATTTT.

This chain joins TRBV10-1 and TRBJ1-1; possible D gene TRBD1, 5 bases. With 3 bases removed from V and 1 base from J, the gap between germline ends came to 15 bases. Germline CDR1 is WNHNN and CDR2 is SYGVQD (reference sequence). CDR3 size: 16 residues. CDR3 sequence (DNA): TGCGCCAGCAGTGACGAGGGACGACGGGAGAACACTGAAGCTTTCTTT. Translated, it gives CASSDEGRRENTEAFF.

This rearrangement joins TRBV18 to TRBJ1-2, with D possibly being TRBD1 (5 bases). The V gene's germline CDR1 is KGHSH and CDR2 LQKENI. The CDR3 consists of 12 residues. V lost 3 bases and J lost 7, with 9 bases in between. The DNA for the CDR3 is TGTGCCAGCTCACCTTCCGGGGGTGGCTACACCTTC. Its translation is CASSPSGGGYTF.

This chain connects TRBV28 to TRBJ1-4, with a weak D call TRBD1 (5 bases). The CDR3 extends over 12 amino acids. Germline CDR1 MDHEN, CDR2 SYDVKM. V was cut by 3 bases and J by 11 bases, with 10 bases left in between. The CDR3 DNA reads TGTGCCAGCAGTTTGGGGGAGCGGAAACTGTTTTTT. Its translation is CASSLGERKLFF.

The V and J genes are TRBV18 and TRBJ1-5, with TRBD1 identical over 9 bases. The length of the CDR3 is 14 residues. Germline V gives CDR1 KGHSH, CDR2 LQKENI. The V gene end was trimmed by 6 bases and the J gene end by 6 bases; junction bases not matched to a gene: 6. CDR3 sequence: CASSEQGASQPQHF. CDR3 bases: TGTGCCAGCTCCGAACAGGGGGCGAGTCAGCCCCAGCATTTT. Combining the CDR3 with reference TRBV18 and TRBJ1-5 gives the whole variable domain NAGVMQNPRHLVRRRGQEARLRCSPMKGHSHVYWYRQLPEEGLKFMVYLQKENIIDESGMPKERFSAEFPKEGPSILRIQQVVRGDSAAYFCASSEQGASQPQHFGDGTRLSIL.

The genes are TRBV7-9 and TRBJ2-1; no reliable D call. The CDR3 spans 12 residues. Germline assignment: CDR1 SEHNR and CDR2 FQNEAQ (reference sequence). Trimming shortened V by 5 bases and J by 6 bases, and 8 bases separated the two germline ends. The chain's CDR3 is CASSPDFNEQFF. In nucleotides, the CDR3 is TGTGCCAGCAGCCCCGACTTCAATGAGCAGTTCTTC.

The chain links TRBV4-3 to TRBJ1-6; TRBD1 is a possible D gene (6 bases). V gave up 3 bases and J gave up 0 bases, with 6 bases separating them. CDR1 LGHNA and CDR2 YSLEER come from the germline V gene. CDR3 size: 15 residues. The CDR3 nucleotides read TGCGCCAGCAGCCAGGACAGCTCCTATAATTCACCCCTCCACTTT. Encoded protein: CASSQDSSYNSPLHF.

This rearrangement joins TRBV7-2 to TRBJ1-2; D not resolved. The germline gives CDR1 SGHTA, CDR2 FQGNSA. This CDR3 region has 13 residues. With 3 bases removed from V and 8 bases from J, the gap between germline ends came to 13 bases. CDR3 protein: CASSFTTGWGYTF. The CDR3 DNA sequence: TGTGCCAGCAGCTTCACCACCGGGTGGGGCTACACCTTC.

The chain combines TRBV6-2 or TRBV6-3 with TRBJ2-2, with D possibly being TRBD2 (6 bases). Between the trimmed V and J ends, which lost 6 bases and 1 base, there was a span of 21 bases. Germline loops: CDR1 MNHEY, CDR2 SVGEGT. The length of the CDR3 is 18 residues. The CDR3 DNA reads as TGTGCCAGCAGCCCTTTCGCGGGACGCTGGCGGAACACCGGGGAGCTGTTTTTT. This codes for CASSPFAGRWRNTGELFF.

The rearrangement uses TRBV11-2 and TRBJ1-1; tentative D call: TRBD1 (6 bases). V was shortened by 3 bases and J by 5 bases, with 19 bases between the two germline ends. The germline V gene encodes CDR1 SGHAT and CDR2 FQNNGV. The CDR3 runs to 16 residues. This chain's CDR3 is CASSFSPGVGKTEAFF. CDR3 sequence (DNA): TGTGCCAGCAGCTTCTCTCCAGGGGTGGGAAAAACTGAAGCTTTCTTT.

This clone was detected a few times. The CDR3 region has the DNA TGTGCCAGCAGCTTAGAACAGGGACGCAATCAGCCCCAGCATTTT. Amino acid sequence: CASSLEQGRNQPQHF. The genes are TRBV7-8 and TRBJ1-5; D possibly corresponds to TRBD1 (6 bases). The length of the CDR3 is 15 residues. The germline V gene encodes CDR1 SGHVS and CDR2 FQNEAQ. V lost 1 base to trimming and J lost 2 bases, with 9 bases between them.

This chain connects TRBV7-3 to TRBJ1-1; D may be TRBD1 (6 bases). This CDR3 contains 14 residues. V lost 6 bases, J lost 0 bases, and 11 bases lay in between. Germline values: CDR1 SGHTA, CDR2 FQGTGA. In DNA, the CDR3 is TGTGCCAGCAGGGAGGGGGAGATGAACACTGAAGCTTTCTTT. Amino acid sequence: CASREGEMNTEAFF.

This chain links TRBV30 with TRBJ2-3; D perhaps matches TRBD2 (5 bases). Germline V lookup: CDR1 GTSNPN, CDR2 SVGIG (reference sequence). V lost 7 bases, J lost 3 bases, and 17 bases lay in between. The length of the CDR3 is 14 residues. The CDR3 here is CAYGGSDTTDTQYF. The CDR3 coding sequence is TGTGCCTACGGTGGTAGCGACACAACAGATACGCAGTATTTT.